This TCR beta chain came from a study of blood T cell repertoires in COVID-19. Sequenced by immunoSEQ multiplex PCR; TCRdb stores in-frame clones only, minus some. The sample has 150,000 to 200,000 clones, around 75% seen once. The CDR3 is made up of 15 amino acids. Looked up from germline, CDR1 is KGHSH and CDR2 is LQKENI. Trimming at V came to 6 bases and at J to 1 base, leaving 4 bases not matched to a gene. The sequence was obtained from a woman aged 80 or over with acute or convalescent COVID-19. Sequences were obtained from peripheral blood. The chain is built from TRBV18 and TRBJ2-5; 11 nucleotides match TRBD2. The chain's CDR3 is CASSSSGRSQETQYF. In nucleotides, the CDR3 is TGTGCCAGCTCCTCTAGCGGGAGGTCCCAAGAGACCCAGTACTTC.